The 30 T cell receptor beta chains reported below all come from one sample, sequenced in a study of shared clonotypes between healthy human individuals. Clones were sequenced by immunoSEQ multiplex PCR, and TCRdb holds only the in-frame ones, with some missing. The sample lists more than 900,000 clones, 70% to 80% occurring once. Source material: memory CD4+ T cells from PBMCs. Subset denoted: CD45RA-negative fraction. These receptors originate from a young man in good health. Some clones in this sample may be carry-over from other donors' samples.

Only a few counts were recorded for this clone. The V and J genes are TRBV28 and TRBJ1-1; 8 bases align to TRBD1. The germline V gene encodes CDR1 MDHEN and CDR2 SYDVKM. J lost 8 bases, V lost 2 bases, and 13 bases had no gene match. CDR3 length: 16 amino acids. The DNA for the CDR3 is TGTGCCAGCAGTTTAGTGTTGGGACAGGATGTTGCCGAAGCTTTCTTT. This sequence encodes CASSLVLGQDVAEAFF. Full variable domain (missing parts from reference TRBV28 and TRBJ1-1): DVKVTQSSRYLVKRTGEKVFLECVQDMDHENMFWYRQDPGLGLRLIYFSYDVKMKEKGDIPEGYSVSREKKERFSLILESASTNQTSMYLCASSLVLGQDVAEAFFGQGTRLTVV.

This clone was picked up one time. The chain has TRBV19 and TRBJ2-2, with D tentatively TRBD1 or TRBD2 (5 bases each). The length of the CDR3 is 14 residues. Germline CDR1 is LNHDA and CDR2 is SQIVND (reference sequence). V dropped 1 base and J dropped 3 bases, with 6 bases sitting between them. The CDR3 loop is CASSIGGDTGELFF. CDR3 coding DNA: TGTGCCAGTAGTATAGGAGGGGACACCGGGGAGCTGTTTTTT.

This clone was observed once. J is TRBJ2-7 and V is TRBV5-6, with a possible D match to TRBD1 (6 bases). This CDR3 contains 16 residues. Trimming took off 0 bases at V and 2 bases at J, with 15 bases between the two ends. The germline CDR1 and CDR2 sequences are SGHDT and YYEEEE. The CDR3 loop is CASSLDFRQDPYEQYF. The CDR3 nucleotides are TGTGCCAGCAGCTTGGATTTTCGACAGGACCCCTACGAGCAGTACTTC.

This clone was found a few times. The chain has TRBV7-2 and TRBJ2-3, with 7 bases that match TRBD1. Germline values: CDR1 SGHTA, CDR2 FQGNSA. The CDR3 sequence is 16 residues long. Trimming at V came to 6 bases and at J to 2 bases, leaving 11 bases not matched to a gene. The DNA of the CDR3 is TGTGCCAGCAGAACCGCGACAGGGATACACACAGATACGCAGTATTTT. Protein product: CASRTATGIHTDTQYF.

This clone appeared a single time. The V call is TRBV5-1, the J call TRBJ2-1, with TRBD2 matching over 13 bases. CDR3 length: 16 residues. V gave up 5 bases and J gave up 2 bases; unmatched junction bases: 4. From germline, CDR1 is SGHRS and CDR2 YFSETQ. The DNA for the CDR3 is TGCGCCAGCAGGCAGACTAGCGGGAGGACCTACAATGAGCAGTTCTTC. Translated, it gives CASRQTSGRTYNEQFF.

The genes are TRBV2 and TRBJ2-6; 8 bases align to TRBD1. CDR1 SNHLY and CDR2 FYNNEI come from the germline V gene. J lost 1 base, V lost 4 bases, and 6 bases had no gene match. This CDR3 region has 17 residues. As DNA, the CDR3 is TGTGCCAGCAGTGGAACCAGGGGGCAGTCTGGGGCCAACGTCCTGACTTTC. Translated, it gives CASSGTRGQSGANVLTF. The full variable domain, its missing parts supplied by reference TRBV2 and TRBJ2-6, is EPEVTQTPSHQVTQMGQEVILRCVPISNHLYFYWYRQILGQKVEFLVSFYNNEISEKSEIFDDQFSVERPDGSNFTLKIRSTKLEDSAMYFCASSGTRGQSGANVLTFGAGSRLTVL.

The chain joins TRBV2 to TRBJ1-3; D not certain. Germline V gives CDR1 SNHLY, CDR2 FYNNEI. CDR3 length: 16 amino acids. Trimming stripped 7 bases from V and 4 bases from J, with 20 bases between. The CDR3 nucleotides read TGTGCCAGCACCCGGTCGGCTGGGAAGGTCGGAAACACCATATATTTT. Amino acids: CASTRSAGKVGNTIYF.

This clone was observed a single time. The V call is TRBV28, the J call TRBJ1-5; no clear D. V was trimmed by 6 bases and J by 3 bases, leaving 18 bases between them. Germline assignment: CDR1 MDHEN and CDR2 SYDVKM. The CDR3 has 16 amino acids. Here the CDR3 reads CASSRTALTFNQPQHF. The CDR3 DNA is TGTGCCAGCAGCAGGACCGCCCTCACTTTCAATCAGCCCCAGCATTTT.

This clone appeared a few times. This chain connects TRBV5-4 to TRBJ2-7; TRBD2 aligns across 11 bases. Germline V gene sequence: CDR1 SGHNT, CDR2 YYREEE (reference sequence). V trimming: 4 bases; J trimming: 4 bases; junction bases outside the gene matches: 7. There are 15 residues in the CDR3. CDR3 in amino acids: CASSDAGTSGYEQYF. The CDR3 DNA reads as TGTGCCAGCAGCGACGCCGGGACTAGCGGATACGAGCAGTACTTC.

This clone appeared once. Other DNA sequences within the sample encode an identical CDR3. The V and J genes are TRBV29-1 and TRBJ1-3; D not certain. Trimming cost V 1 base and J 3 bases, with 7 bases left between them. The CDR3 has 13 residues. Germline CDR1 reads SQVTM; CDR2 reads ANQGSEA. DNA of the CDR3: TGCAGCGTTGAAGGTACGAGTGGAAACACCATATATTTT. Its protein product is CSVEGTSGNTIYF.

At least ten counts were recorded for this clone. CDR3 region: CASSPGTGKFQETQYF. The CDR3 nucleotides are TGTGCCAGCAGCCCCGGGACAGGGAAGTTCCAAGAGACCCAGTACTTC. The chain uses TRBV7-3 and TRBJ2-5; 9 bases are a match to TRBD1. V gave up 5 bases and J gave up 1 base; unmatched junction bases: 8. This CDR3 is built from 16 residues. The germline gives CDR1 SGHTA, CDR2 FQGTGA.

Comments on this clone: The sample contains more than one DNA sequence encoding this CDR3. This chain connects TRBV28 to TRBJ2-7, with D perhaps matching TRBD1 (5 bases). Germline values: CDR1 MDHEN, CDR2 SYDVKM. V was pared by 7 bases and J by 6 bases, with 10 bases between. This CDR3 is built from 11 residues. CDR3 nucleotide sequence: TGTGCCAGCACGCAGGGCCGCGAGCAGTACTTC. Translating gives CASTQGREQYF. Variable domain in full (rest from reference TRBV28 and TRBJ2-7): DVKVTQSSRYLVKRTGEKVFLECVQDMDHENMFWYRQDPGLGLRLIYFSYDVKMKEKGDIPEGYSVSREKKERFSLILESASTNQTSMYLCASTQGREQYFGPGTRLTVT.

This chain connects TRBV11-2 to TRBJ2-2, with D possibly TRBD1 on 5 matching bases. The CDR3 sequence is 14 residues long. Trimming shortened V by 3 bases and J by 4 bases, and 9 bases separated the two germline ends. Per the germline V gene, CDR1 is SGHAT and CDR2 is FQNNGV. DNA for the CDR3: TGTGCCAGCAGCTTTCCCAGGGCCACCGGGGAGCTGTTTTTT. This codes for CASSFPRATGELFF. Full variable domain (outside the CDR3, taken from reference TRBV11-2 and TRBJ2-2): EAGVAQSPRYKIIEKRQSVAFWCNPISGHATLYWYQQILGQGPKLLIQFQNNGVVDDSQLPKDRFSAERLKGVDSTLKIQPAKLEDSAVYLCASSFPRATGELFFGEGSRLTVL.

A word on this clone: This likely reflects a read error, since a far larger clone is one base away. Other DNA variants within this sample encode the same CDR3. The chain has TRBV6-6 and TRBJ2-7; perhaps D is TRBD1 or TRBD2 (5 bases each). From germline, CDR1 is MNHNY and CDR2 SVGAGI (reference sequence). The CDR3 consists of 15 residues. This chain's CDR3 is CASSYSAGTYTLQYF. CDR3 nucleotide sequence: TGTGCTAGCAGTTACTCGGCAGGGACGTATACGTTGCAGTACTTC.

V gene TRBV29-1 combines with J gene TRBJ1-2; 7 bases align to TRBD1. CDR3 length: 13 residues. Trimming at V came to 5 bases and at J to 3 bases, leaving 6 bases not matched to a gene. The germline CDR1 and CDR2 sequences are SQVTM and ANQGSEA. This CDR3 is CSVHRGAHYGYTF. DNA for the CDR3: TGCAGCGTTCACAGGGGCGCCCACTATGGCTACACCTTC. Full variable domain (remainder filled in from reference TRBV29-1 and TRBJ1-2): SAVISQKPSRDICQRGTSLTIQCQVDSQVTMMFWYRQQPGQSLTLIATANQGSEATYESGFVIDKFPISRPNLTFSTLTVSNMSPEDSSIYLCSVHRGAHYGYTFGSGTRLTVV.

V and J are TRBV27 and TRBJ2-7; D is perhaps TRBD1 (6 bases). CDR3 length: 16 residues. With 6 bases removed from V and 6 bases from J, the gap between germline ends came to 24 bases. Germline-derived CDR1 and CDR2 are MNHEY and SMNVEV (reference sequence). CDR3 sequence: CASSLLRQERLGEQYF. CDR3 coding DNA: TGTGCCAGCAGCCTACTCCGACAGGAAAGACTCGGCGAGCAGTACTTC.

The V gene is TRBV7-2, the J gene TRBJ2-1; weak D call: TRBD2 (5 bases). Trimming took off 3 bases at V and 4 bases at J, with 7 bases between the two ends. Germline V gene data show CDR1 as SGHTA and CDR2 as FQGNSA. There are 13 residues in the CDR3. The CDR3 region is CASSFGKYNEQFF. Here the CDR3 DNA reads TGTGCCAGCAGCTTCGGGAAGTACAATGAGCAGTTCTTC.

This clone has a single count. This chain links TRBV5-1 with TRBJ2-5; 10 nucleotides align to TRBD2. The CDR3 has 17 amino acids. Germline V gene data show CDR1 as SGHRS and CDR2 as YFSETQ. J was trimmed by 5 bases and V by 0 bases; bases with no gene match: 10. The CDR3, as DNA: TGCGCCAGCAGCTTGGGGATCCTAGCGGGAGTCTTTGAGACCCAGTACTTC. Translated, it gives CASSLGILAGVFETQYF.

The chain couples TRBV28 to TRBJ2-6; no clear D gene. The CDR3 is 12 residues long. CDR1 and CDR2 (germline): MDHEN, SYDVKM. The ends were cut back, 10 bases at V and 2 bases at J, with 6 bases in the middle. CDR3 coding DNA: TGTGCCACCTCGACTGGGGCCAACGTCCTGACTTTC. Amino acids: CATSTGANVLTF. Full variable domain (remainder filled in from reference TRBV28 and TRBJ2-6): DVKVTQSSRYLVKRTGEKVFLECVQDMDHENMFWYRQDPGLGLRLIYFSYDVKMKEKGDIPEGYSVSREKKERFSLILESASTNQTSMYLCATSTGANVLTFGAGSRLTVL.

The chain recombines TRBV2 with TRBJ1-2; a weak D match, TRBD1 (6 bases). V was trimmed by 5 bases and J by 7 bases, leaving 17 bases between them. The germline V gene encodes CDR1 SNHLY and CDR2 FYNNEI. This CDR3 is 14 amino acids long. The CDR3 loop reads CASSFQAGQTGYTF. The CDR3 DNA reads as TGTGCCAGCAGTTTTCAAGCGGGACAAACTGGCTACACCTTC.

CDR3 in DNA: TGTGCCAGCAGCAACCAGGGGAACACTGAAGCTTTCTTT. This sequence encodes CASSNQGNTEAFF. The rearrangement links TRBV7-3 to TRBJ1-1; perhaps TRBD1 as D (5 bases). The CDR3 consists of 13 residues. V lost 5 bases to trimming and J lost 1 base, with 8 bases between them. Germline CDR1 SGHTA, CDR2 FQGTGA.

The CDR3 loop reads CASSFEYSSTDTQYF. CDR3 nucleotides: TGTGCCAGCAGTTTCGAGTATTCTAGCACAGATACGCAGTATTTT. The V gene is TRBV28, the J gene TRBJ2-3; D remains unclear. With 3 bases removed from V and 0 bases from J, the gap between germline ends came to 10 bases. The germline V gene encodes CDR1 MDHEN and CDR2 SYDVKM. The CDR3 is 15 amino acids.

The gene calls are TRBV19 and TRBJ2-2, with 12 bases identical to TRBD1. Unmatched junction bases numbered 8, after V lost 4 bases and J lost 2 bases. From germline, CDR1 is LNHDA and CDR2 SQIVND (reference sequence). This CDR3 has 18 amino acids. The CDR3 loop is CASSKPPGQGANTGELFF. Here the CDR3 DNA reads TGTGCCAGTAGTAAACCACCGGGACAGGGGGCTAACACCGGGGAGCTGTTTTTT.

The genes are TRBV4-2 and TRBJ2-3; D uncertain. The germline gives CDR1 LGHNA, CDR2 YNFKEQ. The CDR3 consists of 16 residues. V dropped 2 bases and J dropped 6 bases, with 18 bases sitting between them. CDR3: CASSQYQAQRFDTQYF. The CDR3 nucleotides read TGTGCCAGCAGCCAATACCAGGCGCAACGGTTCGATACGCAGTATTTT.

The chain recombines TRBV5-6 with TRBJ2-3; D uncertain. The germline CDR1 and CDR2 sequences are SGHDT and YYEEEE. The CDR3 is 11 residues long. Between the trimmed V and J ends, which lost 4 bases and 6 bases, there was a span of 6 bases. The CDR3 DNA reads as TGTGCCAGCAGCCTGAGGGATACGCAGTATTTT. Its protein is CASSLRDTQYF.

This clone was seen more than once but under ten times. The CDR3 loop is CAIWMEDRSNQPQHF. CDR3 sequence (DNA): TGCGCCATCTGGATGGAGGACCGTAGCAATCAGCCCCAGCATTTT. The chain couples TRBV23-1 to TRBJ1-5; no clear D. TRBV23-1 is assigned to the ORF class and has an uncertain function. The CDR3 covers 15 residues. V was clipped by 10 bases and J by 0 bases, with 16 bases between them.

The chain carries TRBV19 and TRBJ2-3; 8 bases fit TRBD1. CDR1 and CDR2 from the germline V gene are LNHDA and SQIVND (reference sequence). The CDR3 has 17 residues. Trimming cost V 0 bases and J 8 bases; bases outside gene matches: 13. In DNA form, the CDR3 reads TGTGCCAGTAGTATAGACCCGGGACAGGTAGCTCAGGTTACGCAGTATTTT. This codes for CASSIDPGQVAQVTQYF.

The chain is built from TRBV28 and TRBJ1-2; D is ambiguous. Trimming cost V 2 bases and J 7 bases, with 14 bases left between them. The CDR3 extends over 14 amino acids. The germline V gene has CDR1 MDHEN and CDR2 SYDVKM. The CDR3 DNA follows: TGTGCCAGCAGTTTAATCCAGGTTGGTGGTGGCTACACCTTC. Its protein is CASSLIQVGGGYTF.

This clone has just a few counts. J is TRBJ2-1 and V is TRBV2; 11 positions agree with TRBD1. Germline V gene data show CDR1 as SNHLY and CDR2 as FYNNEI. Trimming took 7 bases from V and 6 from J; bases not matched to a gene: 2. The CDR3 runs to 13 residues. DNA of the CDR3: TGTGCCAGCAAGGGACAGGGGGTCAATGAGCAGTTCTTC. Protein: CASKGQGVNEQFF.

CDR3 in amino acids: CASSFEGLGAFF. In DNA form, the CDR3 reads TGTGCCAGCAGCTTCGAGGGATTGGGAGCTTTCTTT. This sequence joins TRBV7-9 and TRBJ1-1; D call uncertain. Germline loops: CDR1 SEHNR, CDR2 FQNEAQ (reference sequence). This CDR3 is 12 amino acids long. V dropped 3 bases and J dropped 10 bases, with 12 bases sitting between them.